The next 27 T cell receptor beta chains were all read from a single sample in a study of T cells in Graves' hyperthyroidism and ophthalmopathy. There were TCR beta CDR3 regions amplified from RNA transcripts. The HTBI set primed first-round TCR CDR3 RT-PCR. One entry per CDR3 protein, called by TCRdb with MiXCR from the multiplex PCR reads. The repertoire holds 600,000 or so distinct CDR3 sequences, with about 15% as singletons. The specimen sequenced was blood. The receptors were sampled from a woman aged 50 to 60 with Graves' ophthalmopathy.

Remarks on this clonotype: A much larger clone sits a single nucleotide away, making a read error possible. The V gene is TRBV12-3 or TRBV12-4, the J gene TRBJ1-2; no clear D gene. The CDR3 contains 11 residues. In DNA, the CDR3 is TGTGCCAGCGGGGATTTATATGGCTGCACCTTC. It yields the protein CASGDLYGCTF.

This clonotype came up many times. CDR3 coding DNA: TGTGCCAGCAGTTATCCGGGACTAGCGGGAGAAGAGACCCAGTACTTC. Protein: CASSYPGLAGEETQYF. The chain joins TRBV6-2 or TRBV6-3 to TRBJ2-5; 14 bases are a match to TRBD2. J gave up 3 bases and V 3 bases, and 3 bases lay outside the gene matches. This CDR3 is 16 amino acids long. The germline V gene has CDR1 MNHEY and CDR2 SVGEGT.

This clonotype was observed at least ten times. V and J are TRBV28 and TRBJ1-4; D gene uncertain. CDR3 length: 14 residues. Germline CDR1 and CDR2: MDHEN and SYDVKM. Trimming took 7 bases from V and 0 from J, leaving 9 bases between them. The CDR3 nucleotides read TGTGCCAGCAACGTAGTTGCAACTAATGAAAAACTGTTTTTT. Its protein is CASNVVATNEKLFF.

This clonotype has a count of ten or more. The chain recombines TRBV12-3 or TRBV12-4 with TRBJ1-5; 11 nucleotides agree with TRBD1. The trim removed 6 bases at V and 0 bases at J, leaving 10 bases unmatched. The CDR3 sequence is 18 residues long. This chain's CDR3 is CASSPGPGQGGSNQPQHF. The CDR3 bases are TGTGCCAGCAGCCCGGGGCCGGGACAGGGGGGTAGCAATCAGCCCCAGCATTTT.

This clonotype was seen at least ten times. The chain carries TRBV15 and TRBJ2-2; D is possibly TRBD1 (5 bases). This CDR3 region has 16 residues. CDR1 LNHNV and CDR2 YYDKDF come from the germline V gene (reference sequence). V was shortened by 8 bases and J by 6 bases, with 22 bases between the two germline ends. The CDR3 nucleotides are TGTGCCACCTCGCCAGCGCAGGGCGTATATCCCGGGGAGCTGTTTTTT. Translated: CATSPAQGVYPGELFF.

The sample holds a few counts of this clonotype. The CDR3 coding sequence is TGTGCCAGCAGCCATGTCGACAGACCTGGGGCCAACGTCCTGACTTTC. It specifies CASSHVDRPGANVLTF. This chain connects TRBV3-2 to TRBJ2-6. TRBV3-2 counts as a pseudogene. This CDR3 comprises 16 residues.

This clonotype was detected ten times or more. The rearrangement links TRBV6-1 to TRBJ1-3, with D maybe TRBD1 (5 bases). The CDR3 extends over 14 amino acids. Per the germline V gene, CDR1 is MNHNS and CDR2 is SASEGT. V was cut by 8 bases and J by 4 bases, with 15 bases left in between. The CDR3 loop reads CASAGPTPGNTIYF. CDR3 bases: TGTGCCAGCGCAGGGCCTACACCCGGAAACACCATATATTTT.

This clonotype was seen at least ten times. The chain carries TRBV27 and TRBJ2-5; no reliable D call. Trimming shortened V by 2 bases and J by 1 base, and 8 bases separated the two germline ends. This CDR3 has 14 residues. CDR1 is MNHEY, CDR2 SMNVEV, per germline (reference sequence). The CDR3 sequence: CASSLRGTQETQYF. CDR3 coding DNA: TGTGCCAGCAGTTTAAGAGGTACCCAAGAGACCCAGTACTTC.

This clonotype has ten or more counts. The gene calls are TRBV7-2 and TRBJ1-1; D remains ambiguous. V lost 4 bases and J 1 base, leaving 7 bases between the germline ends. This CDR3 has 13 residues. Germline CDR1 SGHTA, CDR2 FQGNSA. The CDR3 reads CASSSETNTEAFF. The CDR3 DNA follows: TGTGCCAGCAGCTCCGAGACGAACACTGAAGCTTTCTTT.

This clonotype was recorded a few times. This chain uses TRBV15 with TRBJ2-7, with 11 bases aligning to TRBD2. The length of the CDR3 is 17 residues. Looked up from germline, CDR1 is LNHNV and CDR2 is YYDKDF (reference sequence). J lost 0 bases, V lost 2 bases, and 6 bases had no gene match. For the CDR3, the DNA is TGTGCCACCAGCAGAACCGGGACTAGCGGAAGCTCCTACGAGCAGTACTTC. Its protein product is CATSRTGTSGSSYEQYF.

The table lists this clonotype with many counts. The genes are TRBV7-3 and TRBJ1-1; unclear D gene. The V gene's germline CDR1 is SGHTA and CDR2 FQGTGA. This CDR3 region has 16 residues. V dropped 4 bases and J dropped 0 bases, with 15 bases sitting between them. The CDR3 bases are TGTGCCAGCAGCTCCTTCGTAGCCGTAATGAACACTGAAGCTTTCTTT. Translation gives CASSSFVAVMNTEAFF.

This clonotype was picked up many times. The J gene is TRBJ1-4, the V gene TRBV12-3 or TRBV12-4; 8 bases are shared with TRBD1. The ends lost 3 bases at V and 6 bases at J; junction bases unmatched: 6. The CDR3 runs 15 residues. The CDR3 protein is CASSFRNRGDEKLFF. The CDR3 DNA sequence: TGTGCCAGCAGTTTCCGGAACAGGGGGGATGAAAAACTGTTTTTT.

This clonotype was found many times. The CDR3 is CASSLLGAGGYNEQFF. CDR3 in DNA: TGTGCCAGCAGTTTATTAGGAGCGGGAGGATACAATGAGCAGTTCTTC. The V gene is TRBV28, the J gene TRBJ2-1; 9 bases are shared with TRBD2. V gave up 1 base and J gave up 4 bases; unmatched junction bases: 5. Germline V CDR1 and CDR2: MDHEN, SYDVKM. CDR3 length: 16 amino acids. Full variable domain (remainder filled in from reference TRBV28 and TRBJ2-1): DVKVTQSSRYLVKRTGEKVFLECVQDMDHENMFWYRQDPGLGLRLIYFSYDVKMKEKGDIPEGYSVSREKKERFSLILESASTNQTSMYLCASSLLGAGGYNEQFFGPGTRLTVL.

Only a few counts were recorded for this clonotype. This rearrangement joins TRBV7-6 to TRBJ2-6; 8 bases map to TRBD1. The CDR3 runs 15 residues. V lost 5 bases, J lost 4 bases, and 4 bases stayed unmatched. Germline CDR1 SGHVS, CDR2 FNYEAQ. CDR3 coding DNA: TGTGCCAGCAGCGCGGACAGGGCCGGGGCCAACGTCCTGACTTTC. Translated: CASSADRAGANVLTF. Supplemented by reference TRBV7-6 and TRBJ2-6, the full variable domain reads GAGVSQSPRYKVTKRGQDVALRCDPISGHVSLYWYRQALGQGPEFLTYFNYEAQQDKSGLPNDRFSAERPEGSISTLTIQRTEQRDSAMYRCASSADRAGANVLTFGAGSRLTVL.

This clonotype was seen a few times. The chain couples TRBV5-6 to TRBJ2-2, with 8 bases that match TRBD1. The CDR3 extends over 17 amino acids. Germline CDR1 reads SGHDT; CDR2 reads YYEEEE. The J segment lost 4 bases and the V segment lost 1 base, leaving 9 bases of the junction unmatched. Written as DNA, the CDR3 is TGTGCCAGCAGCTTGCTCAGGGGGCAGGATGGCACCGGGGAGCTGTTTTTT. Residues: CASSLLRGQDGTGELFF.

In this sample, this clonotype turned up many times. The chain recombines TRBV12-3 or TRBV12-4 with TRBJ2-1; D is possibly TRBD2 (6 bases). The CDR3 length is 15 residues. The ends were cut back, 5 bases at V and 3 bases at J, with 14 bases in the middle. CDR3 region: CASSRQEGIYNEQFF. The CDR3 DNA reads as TGTGCCAGCAGTCGTCAGGAGGGGATCTACAATGAGCAGTTCTTC.

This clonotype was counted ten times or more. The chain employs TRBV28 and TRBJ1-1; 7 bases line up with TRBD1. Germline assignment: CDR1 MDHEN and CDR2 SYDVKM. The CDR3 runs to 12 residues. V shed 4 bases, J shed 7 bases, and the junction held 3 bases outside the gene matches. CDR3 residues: CASSSGTDEAFF. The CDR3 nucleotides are TGTGCCAGCAGTTCCGGGACAGATGAAGCTTTCTTT.

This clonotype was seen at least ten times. The CDR3 sequence is CASSQDWGLAGEYNEQFF. Written as DNA, the CDR3 is TGTGCCAGCAGCCAAGATTGGGGACTAGCGGGAGAGTACAATGAGCAGTTCTTC. The rearrangement uses TRBV14 and TRBJ2-1; 14 nucleotides line up with TRBD2. In germline, CDR1 is SGHDN, CDR2 FVKESK. V lost 0 bases, J lost 4 bases, and 5 bases stayed unmatched. The CDR3 length is 18 residues.

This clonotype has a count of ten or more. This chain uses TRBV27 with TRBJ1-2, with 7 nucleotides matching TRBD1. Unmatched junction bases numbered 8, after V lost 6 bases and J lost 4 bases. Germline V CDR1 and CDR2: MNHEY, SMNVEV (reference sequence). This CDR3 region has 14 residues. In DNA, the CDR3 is TGTGCCAGCAGCTGGGCAGGGGGAATCTATGGCTACACCTTC. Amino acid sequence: CASSWAGGIYGYTF.

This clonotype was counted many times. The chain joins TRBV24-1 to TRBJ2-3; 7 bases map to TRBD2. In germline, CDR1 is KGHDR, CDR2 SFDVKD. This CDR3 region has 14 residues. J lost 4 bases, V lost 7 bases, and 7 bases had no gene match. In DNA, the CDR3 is TGTGCCACCAGCACCGGGACTAAGTCAGATACGCAGTATTTT. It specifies CATSTGTKSDTQYF.

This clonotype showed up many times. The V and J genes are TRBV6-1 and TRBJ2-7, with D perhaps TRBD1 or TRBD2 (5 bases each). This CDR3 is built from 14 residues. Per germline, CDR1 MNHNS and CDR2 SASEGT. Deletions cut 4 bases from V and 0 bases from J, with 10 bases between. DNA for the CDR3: TGTGCCAGCAGTGGGGGACGGAGCTCCTACGAGCAGTACTTC. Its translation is CASSGGRSSYEQYF.

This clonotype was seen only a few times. CDR3 DNA: TGCAGCGTTGAGAAGTCGGGCTACACCTTC. Its protein is CSVEKSGYTF. The rearrangement joins TRBV29-1 to TRBJ1-2; unclear D gene. Germline loops: CDR1 SQVTM, CDR2 ANQGSEA. Trimming stripped 3 bases from V and 8 bases from J, with 7 bases between. The CDR3 is made up of 10 amino acids.

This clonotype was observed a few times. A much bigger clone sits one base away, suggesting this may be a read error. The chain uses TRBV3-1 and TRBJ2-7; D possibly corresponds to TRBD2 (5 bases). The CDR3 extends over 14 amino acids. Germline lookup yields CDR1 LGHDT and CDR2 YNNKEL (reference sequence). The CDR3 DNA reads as TGTGCCAGCAGCCCCGATGGAGGTTGGTACGAGCAGCACTTC. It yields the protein CASSPDGGWYEQHF.

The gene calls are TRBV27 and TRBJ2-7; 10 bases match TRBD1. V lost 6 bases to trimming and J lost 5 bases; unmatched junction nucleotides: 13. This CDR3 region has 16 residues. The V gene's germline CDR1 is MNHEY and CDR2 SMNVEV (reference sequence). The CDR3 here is CASSLLPGQGLDEQYF. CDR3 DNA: TGTGCCAGCAGCCTACTTCCGGGACAGGGGTTGGACGAGCAGTACTTC.

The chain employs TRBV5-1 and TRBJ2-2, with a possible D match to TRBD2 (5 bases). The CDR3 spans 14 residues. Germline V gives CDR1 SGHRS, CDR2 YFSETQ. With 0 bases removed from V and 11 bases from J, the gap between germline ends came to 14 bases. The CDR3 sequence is CASSLERVARELFF. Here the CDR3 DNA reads TGCGCCAGCAGCTTGGAGAGGGTGGCCCGAGAGCTGTTTTTT.

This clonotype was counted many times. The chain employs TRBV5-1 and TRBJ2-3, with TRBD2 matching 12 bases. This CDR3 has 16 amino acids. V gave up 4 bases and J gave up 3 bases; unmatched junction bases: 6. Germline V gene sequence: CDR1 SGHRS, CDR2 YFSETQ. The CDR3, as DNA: TGCGCCAGCAGCCTTCCCCTAGCGGGAGGGACAGATACGCAGTATTTT. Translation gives CASSLPLAGGTDTQYF.

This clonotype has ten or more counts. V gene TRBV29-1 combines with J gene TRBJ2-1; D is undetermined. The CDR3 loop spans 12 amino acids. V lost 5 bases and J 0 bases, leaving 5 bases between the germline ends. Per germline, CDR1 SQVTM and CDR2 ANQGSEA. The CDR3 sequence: CSVTRSYNEQFF. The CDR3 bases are TGCAGCGTTACCCGCTCCTACAATGAGCAGTTCTTC.